The present TCR beta chain was sequenced within a study of blood T cell repertoires in COVID-19. Study details: COVID-19 samples from acute and convalescent phases originated in the United States, Italy and Spain.

TCRdb's copy holds only in-frame clones and misses some; the assay was immunoSEQ multiplex PCR. The sample consists of roughly 32,000 clones, around 91% of them appearing once. V gave up 7 bases and J gave up 3 bases; unmatched junction bases: 17. The CDR3 extends over 17 amino acids. Per germline, CDR1 LNHDA and CDR2 SQIVND (reference sequence). Sequenced input: peripheral blood. The V and J genes are TRBV19 and TRBJ1-2; TRBD1 aligns across 7 bases. This sequence originates from a man at least 80 years old with acute or convalescent COVID-19. The CDR3 nucleotides read TGTGCCAGTACCTATAACGGTCAGGGCAGGGGGGACTATGGCTACACCTTC. Translating gives CASTYNGQGRGDYGYTF.